This T cell receptor beta chain was found in a study of T cell responses to AZD1222 COVID-19 vaccine. Overall study findings and caveats: Donors in the cohort were predominantly white British and more often female, and clonal diversity was possibly underestimated. Just a handful of people given AZD1222 tested seropositive at baseline. Without day 14 samples, only post-peak T cell repertoires were studied.

CDR3 length equals 14 residues. The V and J ends lost 2 bases and 2 bases respectively, with 7 bases between them. Looked up from germline, CDR1 is SGHTA and CDR2 is FQGNSA. A single count supports this clone. What it binds is unknown. The method was immunoSEQ multiplex PCR; TCRdb's version includes in-frame clones alone and lacks a portion of them. The data show about 130,000 clones, about 88% seen once. Second-dose recipients at about 4 or about 12 weeks were treated as one pooled group. The origin of this receptor is an adult who received the AZD1222 COVID-19 vaccine. The specimen comprised peripheral blood, sampled 28 days after the second AZD1222 dose. The chain carries TRBV7-2 and TRBJ1-5; no reliable D call. Here the CDR3 reads CASSLKSGNQPQHF. The CDR3 nucleotides read TGTGCCAGCAGCTTAAAATCAGGCAATCAGCCCCAGCATTTT.